Listed below are T cell receptor beta chains from one sample, sequenced in a study of cytomegalovirus exposure and HLA in healthy donors. Generated by immunoSEQ multiplex PCR, the TCRdb table keeps only in-frame clones and is missing some. The data show about 160,000 clones, around 83% seen once. The sample taken for sequencing was PBMCs. The origin of the receptors is a male donor in good health and CMV-seropositive. Both conserved end residues are part of each CDR3. A D gene is named only where the DNA matches it firmly. Part of the rows lack a size; the others show once, few, many or a class for expanded clones.

J gene: TRBJ1-1; clone size: once; V gene: TRBV30; D gene: TRBD1; CDR3 protein: CAWEQGAMNTEAFF; CDR3 DNA: TGTGCCTGGGAACAGGGGGCCATGAACACTGAAGCTTTCTTT
J gene: TRBJ2-1; clone size: .; V gene: TRBV19; D gene: .; CDR3 protein: CASSHTNRGNEQFF; CDR3 DNA: TGTGCCAGTAGTCACACGAACCGGGGCAATGAGCAGTTCTTC
J gene: TRBJ2-7; clone size: .; V gene: TRBV7-9; D gene: TRBD1; CDR3 protein: CASSKPGQGHEQYF; CDR3 DNA: TGTGCCAGCAGCAAACCGGGACAGGGCCACGAGCAGTACTTC
J gene: TRBJ2-7; clone size: once; V gene: TRBV19; D gene: .; CDR3 protein: CASSIGLLSYEQYF; CDR3 DNA: TGTGCCAGTAGTATCGGTCTTCTTTCATACGAGCAGTACTTC
J gene: TRBJ2-5; clone size: .; V gene: TRBV28; D gene: .; CDR3 protein: CASSPRGETQYF; CDR3 DNA: TGTGCCAGCAGTCCCAGGGGGGAAACCCAGTACTTC
J gene: TRBJ2-2; clone size: few; V gene: TRBV7-9; D gene: TRBD2; CDR3 protein: CASSGPGLAGVAGELFF; CDR3 DNA: TGTGCCAGCAGCGGGCCGGGACTAGCGGGAGTGGCCGGGGAGCTGTTTTTT
J gene: TRBJ2-4; clone size: .; V gene: TRBV9; D gene: .; CDR3 protein: CASSAPEAGKNIQYF; CDR3 DNA: TGTGCCAGCAGCGCCCCGGAGGCAGGCAAAAACATTCAGTACTTC
J gene: TRBJ2-7; clone size: .; V gene: TRBV6-5; D gene: TRBD1; CDR3 protein: CASSYSGTVSYEQYF; CDR3 DNA: TGTGCCAGCAGTTACTCGGGGACAGTGAGCTACGAGCAGTACTTC
J gene: TRBJ2-7; clone size: .; V gene: TRBV6-5; D gene: .; CDR3 protein: CASSRDRSPSYEQYF; CDR3 DNA: TGTGCCAGCAGCCGTGACAGGAGCCCATCCTACGAGCAGTACTTC
J gene: TRBJ1-2; clone size: .; V gene: TRBV19; D gene: TRBD1; CDR3 protein: CASKGDRVPFIGYTF; CDR3 DNA: TGTGCCAGTAAAGGGGACAGGGTTCCTTTTATCGGCTACACCTTC
J gene: TRBJ1-4; clone size: .; V gene: TRBV30; D gene: .; CDR3 protein: CACHLWGDPLVATNEKLFF; CDR3 DNA: TGTGCCTGCCATCTTTGGGGGGACCCCCTAGTTGCAACTAATGAAAAACTGTTTTTT
J gene: TRBJ1-5; clone size: once; V gene: TRBV5-6; D gene: .; CDR3 protein: CASSREGRGSNQPQHF; CDR3 DNA: TGTGCCAGCAGCCGTGAAGGGCGGGGGAGCAATCAGCCCCAGCATTTT
J gene: TRBJ2-3; clone size: .; V gene: TRBV4-1; D gene: .; CDR3 protein: CASSQVQGFTDTQYF; CDR3 DNA: TGCGCCAGCAGCCAAGTCCAGGGGTTCACAGATACGCAGTATTTT
J gene: TRBJ2-2; clone size: .; V gene: TRBV5-1; D gene: TRBD1; CDR3 protein: CASSFDRAGELFF; CDR3 DNA: TGCGCCAGCAGCTTTGACAGGGCCGGGGAGCTGTTTTTT
J gene: TRBJ2-7; clone size: .; V gene: TRBV7-8; D gene: TRBD2; CDR3 protein: CASSYGLAGGHSYEQYF; CDR3 DNA: TGTGCCAGCAGCTACGGACTAGCGGGGGGACATTCCTACGAGCAGTACTTC
J gene: TRBJ2-7; clone size: .; V gene: TRBV30; D gene: .; CDR3 protein: CAWKAGWDEQYF; CDR3 DNA: TGTGCCTGGAAGGCAGGGTGGGACGAGCAGTACTTC
J gene: TRBJ1-1; clone size: .; V gene: TRBV19; D gene: .; CDR3 protein: CASSIDAGTEAFF; CDR3 DNA: TGTGCCAGTAGTATTGACGCGGGGACTGAAGCTTTCTTT
J gene: TRBJ2-7; clone size: few; V gene: TRBV6-6; D gene: TRBD2; CDR3 protein: CASSEREMGYEQYF; CDR3 DNA: TGTGCCAGCAGTGAGCGGGAGATGGGATACGAGCAGTACTTC
J gene: TRBJ2-3; clone size: few; V gene: TRBV6-4; D gene: TRBD2; CDR3 protein: CASRGLAGSTDTQYF; CDR3 DNA: TGTGCCAGCAGGGGACTAGCGGGGAGCACAGATACGCAGTATTTT
J gene: TRBJ2-3; clone size: few; V gene: TRBV7-2; D gene: .; CDR3 protein: CASSPQGYRDTQYF; CDR3 DNA: TGTGCCAGCAGCCCACAGGGATACAGAGATACGCAGTATTTT